This T cell receptor beta chain was profiled in a study of T cell responses to AZD1222 COVID-19 vaccine. CDR3 length equals 14 residues. Germline loops: CDR1 SGHNT, CDR2 YYREEE (reference sequence). The germline V and J ends were trimmed by 1 base and 4 bases, with 12 bases remaining between them. Measured with immunoSEQ multiplex PCR; TCRdb has only the in-frame clones, and not every one. This sample yields some 200,000 clones, of which over 85% are seen a single time; roughly 3.8% belongs to the top ten. This sequence was found in an adult in good health. The chain links TRBV5-4 to TRBJ2-7; TRBD1 is a possible D gene (5 bases). Sequencing used peripheral blood, obtained on day 0 of AZD1222 vaccination. CDR3: CASSLKTESYEQYF. The CDR3 region has the DNA TGTGCCAGCAGCTTGAAGACAGAGTCGTACGAGCAGTACTTC.